This entry lists 26 T cell receptor beta chains sequenced from one sample in a study of blood T cells in healthy people across ages. For the second PCR, which ran for roughly 6 to 11 cycles, a sample-barcoded 5' primer and a J-beta primer mix were used. MiXCR, applied by TCRdb to the 5' RACE reads, yields one record per CDR3 protein. The repertoire consists of just over 1 million distinct CDR3 sequences, with 35% to 55% occurring once and the leading ten covering 15% to 20%. The sequencing input was blood. All receptors derive from a woman between 55 and 75 years old in good health.

The chain employs TRBV10-3 and TRBJ2-7; 10 bases match TRBD2. Germline CDR1 ENHRY, CDR2 SYGVKD. The J segment lost 7 bases and the V segment lost 11 bases, leaving 20 bases of the junction unmatched. This CDR3 has 16 amino acids. The CDR3 DNA is TGTGCCTCGGAAAGTAGTACTAGCGGGGCCTACAATGAGCAGTACTTC. It is translated as CASESSTSGAYNEQYF.

The V and J genes are TRBV16 and TRBJ1-1; D remains ambiguous. The CDR3 totals 12 residues. Germline CDR1 and CDR2: KGHSY and FQNENV. V was trimmed by 6 bases and J by 7 bases, leaving 12 bases between them. CDR3 sequence reads: CASSQNRIEAFF. DNA for the CDR3: TGTGCCAGCAGTCAGAACCGAATTGAAGCTTTCTTT.

The chain joins TRBV5-6 to TRBJ2-5, with TRBD2 identical over 10 bases. The J call could be wrong; TRBJ2-7 is a better fit for the DNA end. The CDR3 extends over 15 amino acids. Looked up from germline, CDR1 is SGHDT and CDR2 is YYEEEE. CDR3 region: CASSLAASGSDEQYF. The DNA of the CDR3 is TGTGCCAGCAGCTTGGCAGCTAGCGGGAGCGACGAGCAGTACTTC.

This clonotype has just a few counts. The J gene is TRBJ2-7, the V gene TRBV6-5; D perhaps matches TRBD2 (5 bases). With 2 bases removed from V and 3 bases from J, the gap between germline ends came to 8 bases. This CDR3 comprises 13 residues. Looked up from germline, CDR1 is MNHEY and CDR2 is SVGAGI. DNA of the CDR3: TGTGCCAGCAGTTACGGCGACTACTACGAGCAGTACTTC. This sequence encodes CASSYGDYYEQYF.

The chain has TRBV7-9 and TRBJ2-4, with D hard to call. V lost 1 base and J lost 9, with 13 bases in between. Germline V gives CDR1 SEHNR, CDR2 FQNEAQ (reference sequence). The CDR3 totals 14 residues. CDR3 sequence: CASSLGVDIGIQYF. CDR3 coding DNA: TGTGCCAGCAGCTTAGGGGTTGATATCGGCATTCAGTACTTC.

This clonotype has a handful of counts. The chain combines TRBV11-2 with TRBJ2-2; D gene uncertain. CDR1 and CDR2 from the germline V gene are SGHAT and FQNNGV. This CDR3 region has 14 residues. V shed 2 bases and J shed 1 base, with 5 bases lying between them. CDR3 sequence reads: CASSLWLNTGELFF. The CDR3 bases are TGTGCCAGCAGCTTATGGTTGAACACCGGGGAGCTGTTTTTT.

This chain links TRBV2 with TRBJ1-1, with 7 bases fitting TRBD1. Looked up from germline, CDR1 is SNHLY and CDR2 is FYNNEI. This CDR3 has 15 amino acids. Unmatched junction bases numbered 6, after V lost 5 bases and J lost 0 bases. This CDR3 reads CASSRRQGLNTEAFF. The CDR3 DNA reads TGTGCCAGCAGTCGACGACAGGGCCTGAACACTGAAGCTTTCTTT. Using reference TRBV2 and TRBJ1-1 for the parts outside the CDR3, the full variable domain is EPEVTQTPSHQVTQMGQEVILRCVPISNHLYFYWYRQILGQKVEFLVSFYNNEISEKSEIFDDQFSVERPDGSNFTLKIRSTKLEDSAMYFCASSRRQGLNTEAFFGQGTRLTVV.

This clonotype was seen only a few times. The V gene is TRBV10-2, the J gene TRBJ2-5, with D possibly matching TRBD2 (5 bases). There are 14 residues in the CDR3. Germline V gene sequence: CDR1 WSHSY, CDR2 SAAADI. V was pared by 7 bases and J by 2 bases, with 14 bases between. The CDR3 DNA follows: TGCGCCAGCACCCTTAGCGCGCCTCAAGAGACCCAGTACTTC. This codes for CASTLSAPQETQYF.

The gene calls are TRBV28 and TRBJ2-7; tentative D call: TRBD1 (6 bases). Germline CDR1 MDHEN, CDR2 SYDVKM. V lost 7 bases and J 2 bases, leaving 15 bases between the germline ends. CDR3 length equals 14 residues. CDR3 amino acids: CASMGAGRPYEQYF. The DNA of the CDR3 is TGTGCCAGCATGGGGGCGGGCAGGCCCTACGAGCAGTACTTC.

This CDR3 reads CASSYRGTSGRVLQETQYF. CDR3 coding DNA: TGTGCCAGCAGTTACAGGGGGACTAGCGGGAGAGTATTACAAGAGACCCAGTACTTC. This sequence joins TRBV6-5 and TRBJ2-5; 14 bases agree with TRBD2. The junction had 10 bases not matched to a gene; V was cut back by 2 bases and J by 2 bases. Germline V gene sequence: CDR1 MNHEY, CDR2 SVGAGI. This CDR3 comprises 19 residues.

J is TRBJ2-5 and V is TRBV7-9; weak D call: TRBD1 (6 bases). Germline CDR1 SEHNR, CDR2 FQNEAQ (reference sequence). There are 13 residues in the CDR3. Trimming stripped 5 bases from V and 5 bases from J, with 12 bases between. The CDR3, as DNA: TGTGCCAGCAGCGAAACAGGGTCCGAGACCCAGTACTTC. Protein sequence: CASSETGSETQYF.

The rearrangement uses TRBV20-1 and TRBJ2-7, with a possible D match to TRBD1 (5 bases). The J call is in doubt because the DNA end fits TRBJ2-5 better. The germline gives CDR1 DFQATT, CDR2 SNEGSKA (reference sequence). This CDR3 contains 14 residues. DNA for the CDR3: TGCAGTGCTAGAGATTTTAGACAGCAAGAGACCCAGTACTTC. The encoded protein is CSARDFRQQETQYF.

In its sample, this clonotype was seen once. V and J are TRBV12-5 and TRBJ2-7; D uncertain. The CDR3 totals 13 residues. The V and J ends lost 7 bases and 0 bases respectively, with 10 bases between them. Germline values: CDR1 LGHNT, CDR2 FRNRAP. CDR3: CASALIPSYEQYF. The CDR3, as DNA: TGTGCTAGTGCCCTCATTCCCTCCTACGAGCAGTACTTC.

Points on this clonotype: A junction end diverges from the germline sequence, so it may reflect a read error. CDR3 DNA sequence: TGTGCCGGCAGCGATGGGGGAGGGTACCAAGAGACCCAGTACTTC. Residues: CAGSDGGGYQETQYF. The V gene is TRBV9, the J gene TRBJ2-5, with 7 bases fitting TRBD2. The CDR3 is 15 residues long. Germline CDR1 is SGDLS and CDR2 is YYNGEE. The full variable domain, completed using reference TRBV9 and TRBJ2-5, is DSGVTQTPKHLITATGQRVTLRCSPRSGDLSVYWYQQSLDQGLQFLIQYYNGEERAKGNILERFSAQQFPDLHSELNLSSLELGDSALYFCAGSDGGGYQETQYFGPGTRLLVL.

The rearrangement links TRBV4-2 to TRBJ2-2; a weak D match, TRBD1 (5 bases). Trimming took off 3 bases at V and 4 bases at J, with 15 bases between the two ends. Germline V CDR1 and CDR2: LGHNA, YNFKEQ. There are 16 residues in the CDR3. This CDR3 reads CASSQSQGWGTGELFF. Written as DNA, the CDR3 is TGTGCCAGCAGCCAGAGCCAGGGATGGGGCACCGGGGAGCTGTTTTTT.

V and J are TRBV20-1 and TRBJ2-1, with a tentative D call TRBD2 (6 bases). Between the trimmed V and J ends, which lost 6 bases and 5 bases, there was a span of 20 bases. The germline CDR1 and CDR2 sequences are DFQATT and SNEGSKA (reference sequence). This CDR3 region has 15 residues. The CDR3 region has the DNA TGCAGTGCCCACGAACACCCAGCGGGTAACAATGAGCAGTTCTTC. This translates into CSAHEHPAGNNEQFF.

Only a few counts were recorded for this clonotype. This chain uses TRBV29-1 with TRBJ1-2; D may be TRBD1 (5 bases). The CDR3 totals 13 residues. Germline V gene lookup returns CDR1 SQVTM and CDR2 ANQGSEA. V was pared by 1 base and J by 2 bases, with 8 bases between. The CDR3 DNA sequence: TGCAGCGTTGAAGTGGGGGGAAACTATGGCTACACCTTC. It codes for CSVEVGGNYGYTF.

There are a few counts of this clonotype. The chain carries TRBV11-1 and TRBJ2-6; D assignment may be TRBD1 or TRBD2 (5 bases each). This CDR3 comprises 19 residues. Trimming removed 7 bases from V and 0 bases from J, with 22 bases in between. In germline, CDR1 is SGHAT, CDR2 FQDESV (reference sequence). The CDR3 bases are TGTGCCAGCACCCCCCCGCAGGGAGATGGTGGCTCTGGGGCCAACGTCCTGACTTTC. Translation: CASTPPQGDGGSGANVLTF.

The chain joins TRBV12-3 or TRBV12-4 to TRBJ2-1; 14 bases align to TRBD2. The CDR3 loop spans 17 amino acids. J lost 5 bases, V lost 6 bases, and 9 bases had no gene match. In DNA, the CDR3 is TGTGCCAGCAGATCCCGACTAGCGGGAGGGCTTAACAATGAGCAGTTCTTC. Translated: CASRSRLAGGLNNEQFF.

Many counts were recorded for this clonotype. The rearrangement uses TRBV6-2 or TRBV6-3 and TRBJ2-1, with 15 bases fitting TRBD2. CDR3 length equals 14 residues. V gave up 10 bases and J gave up 9 bases; unmatched junction bases: 7. From germline, CDR1 is MNHEY and CDR2 SVGEGT. CDR3 sequence: CATSGLAGGSEQFF. The CDR3 bases are TGTGCCACCAGCGGACTAGCGGGAGGGAGTGAGCAGTTCTTC.

The chain is built from TRBV29-1 and TRBJ1-2; D is unresolved. Trimming pared 1 base from V and 4 bases from J, leaving 13 bases between. The germline V gene encodes CDR1 SQVTM and CDR2 ANQGSEA. This CDR3 has 14 amino acids. In DNA, the CDR3 is TGCAGCGTTGAAGGGGAGGGTCCGGGCTATGGCTACACCTTC. Translating it yields CSVEGEGPGYGYTF. Full variable domain (outside the CDR3, taken from reference TRBV29-1 and TRBJ1-2): SAVISQKPSRDICQRGTSLTIQCQVDSQVTMMFWYRQQPGQSLTLIATANQGSEATYESGFVIDKFPISRPNLTFSTLTVSNMSPEDSSIYLCSVEGEGPGYGYTFGSGTRLTVV.

The sample holds a few counts of this clonotype. This sequence joins TRBV4-1 and TRBJ2-1; 12 nucleotides line up with TRBD2. After removal of 3 bases from V and 3 bases from J, the junction contained 3 bases not matched to a gene. This CDR3 has 16 amino acids. Looked up from germline, CDR1 is MGHRA and CDR2 is YSYEKL. CDR3 nucleotides: TGCGCCAGCAGCCAGGAGGGACTAGCGGGCTACAATGAGCAGTTCTTC. Translated: CASSQEGLAGYNEQFF.

The chain combines TRBV7-2 with TRBJ1-4; TRBD1 agrees at 9 bases. Germline V CDR1 and CDR2: SGHTA, FQGNSA. CDR3 length: 16 residues. Losses at the gene ends were 5 bases for V and 8 bases for J; bases not matched to a gene: 12. The CDR3 region is CASSQNRGLRNEKLFF. DNA for the CDR3: TGTGCCAGCAGCCAGAACAGGGGGCTGCGTAACGAAAAACTGTTTTTT.

The rearrangement uses TRBV7-2 and TRBJ2-3; 15 bases fit TRBD2. The CDR3 runs 18 residues. CDR1 is SGHTA, CDR2 FQGNSA, per germline. The J segment lost 0 bases and the V segment lost 4 bases, leaving 5 bases of the junction unmatched. CDR3 amino acids: CASSSGTSGRTSTDTQYF. The CDR3 DNA follows: TGTGCCAGCAGCTCAGGGACTAGCGGGAGGACTAGCACAGATACGCAGTATTTT.

The sample holds many counts of this clonotype. This chain joins TRBV11-2 and TRBJ2-2; the match to TRBD2 covers 10 bases. The CDR3 is 15 amino acids. Trimming removed 5 bases from V and 2 bases from J; junction bases left unmatched: 2. Germline CDR1 reads SGHAT; CDR2 reads FQNNGV. CDR3 in amino acids: CASSLAGANTGELFF. CDR3 in DNA: TGTGCCAGCAGCCTAGCGGGAGCTAACACCGGGGAGCTGTTTTTT.

In this sample, this clonotype turned up many times. This chain connects TRBV27 to TRBJ1-2; D call uncertain. This CDR3 spans 13 amino acids. Germline V gene sequence: CDR1 MNHEY, CDR2 SMNVEV (reference sequence). V was clipped by 4 bases and J by 6 bases, with 12 bases between them. CDR3 residues: CASSSRAVHGYTF. CDR3 DNA: TGTGCCAGCAGTTCCCGGGCCGTCCATGGCTACACCTTC.